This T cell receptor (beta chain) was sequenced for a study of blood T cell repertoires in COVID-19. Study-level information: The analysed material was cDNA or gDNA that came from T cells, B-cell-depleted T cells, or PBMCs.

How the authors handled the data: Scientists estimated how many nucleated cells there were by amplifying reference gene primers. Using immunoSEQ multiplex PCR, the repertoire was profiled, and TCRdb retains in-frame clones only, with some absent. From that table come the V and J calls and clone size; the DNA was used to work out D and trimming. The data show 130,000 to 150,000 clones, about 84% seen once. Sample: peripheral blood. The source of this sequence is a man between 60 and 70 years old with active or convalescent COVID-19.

The CDR3, as DNA: TGTGCCAGCAGTTTTGGGCCGGGACTAGCGGGAACAAATGAGCAGTTCTTC. Its protein product is CASSFGPGLAGTNEQFF. V gene TRBV27 combines with J gene TRBJ2-1; 13 positions agree with TRBD2. There are 17 residues in the CDR3. Unmatched junction bases numbered 9, after V lost 3 bases and J lost 7 bases. Germline assignment: CDR1 MNHEY and CDR2 SMNVEV (reference sequence).